The clone carrying this T cell receptor beta chain was picked up many times. The sample is drawn from a study of T-cell reconstitution after alpha-beta-depleted transplantation in children. The CDR3 covers 13 residues. With 5 bases removed from V and 2 bases from J, the gap between germline ends came to 10 bases. Germline V gene data show CDR1 as MDHEN and CDR2 as SYDVKM. A library of TCRbeta sequences, prepared with unique molecular identifiers, was generated. Each CDR3 protein gets one entry after TCRdb re-called the PCR reads with MiXCR. The sample has 100,000 or so distinct CDR3 sequences, 6% seen once.

The sequencing used PBMCs, mostly from graft donor cells, collected 60 days after TCRalphabeta/CD19-depleted stem cell transplant. This clonotype was obtained from a female patient aged 2-10 years who had a stem cell transplant for Fanconi anemia, so the T cells may come from the graft donor. The chain links TRBV28 to TRBJ2-7, with a weak D call TRBD1 (5 bases). The CDR3 DNA sequence: TGTGCCAGCAGTATAGGGGCCCCCTACGAGCAGTACTTC. This encodes CASSIGAPYEQYF.